This T cell receptor beta chain was captured by sequencing in a study of memory CD4+ T cells and cytomegalovirus serostatus. Study-wide context: Healthy Belgian adult donors included about nine CMV-positive and 24 CMV-negative people. Study results and caveats: The CMV-associated TCR signature appears largely within the CD4+ memory repertoire.

The sort gate was single viable CD3+CD4+CD8-CD45RO+ cells for memory CD4+ T cells. CMV serostatus came from serum IgG against pp150, pp28, p38, p52. Concerning this clone itself: Its antigen is still unknown.

This CDR3 spans 17 amino acids. Germline lookup yields CDR1 SEHNR and CDR2 FQNEAQ (reference sequence). V trimming: 6 bases; J trimming: 1 base; junction bases outside the gene matches: 10. TCRdb keeps only in-frame clones here, not all; method: immunoSEQ multiplex PCR. Among about 52,000 clones listed, over 60% were seen once. The sequence came from an adult in good health and CMV-seropositive. This rearrangement joins TRBV7-9 to TRBJ2-1; 9 nucleotides match TRBD1. Sequencing was performed on memory CD4+ T cells from blood. The CDR3 loop reads CASSSTRDRDSYNEQFF. The CDR3 DNA reads TGTGCCAGCAGTTCCACCCGGGACAGGGATTCCTACAATGAGCAGTTCTTC. The entire variable domain, with the rest obtained from reference TRBV7-9 and TRBJ2-1, is as follows: DTGVSQNPRHKITKRGQNVTFRCDPISEHNRLYWYRQTLGQGPEFLTYFQNEAQLEKSRLLSDRFSAERPKGSFSTLEIQRTEQGDSAMYLCASSSTRDRDSYNEQFFGPGTRLTVL.